Listed below are T cell receptor beta chains from one sample, sequenced in a study of T-cell memory formation after mild COVID-19. In TCRdb, the 5' RACE reads were re-called with MiXCR into one record per CDR3 protein. In the table there are some 490,000 distinct CDR3 sequences, 15% to 20% of which are singletons. The specimen was PBMCs or a T cell subset sorted from them (not recorded which). These receptors were collected from an adult woman who had mild COVID-19 (a few samples of this study predate the infection). Cell type and time point are not known. Each CDR3 is given with its conserved first and last residue. The D gene is left open where the match is weak. Rows may omit the clone size; those that give it use once, few, many or a size class.

CDR3 protein: CATSGRGSTDTQYF; CDR3 DNA: TGTGCCACCAGTGGGAGGGGGAGCACAGATACGCAGTATTTT; D gene: .; V gene: TRBV24-1; clone size: many; CDR3 length: 14; J gene: TRBJ2-3
CDR3 protein: CASRLVLAAGQYF; CDR3 DNA: TGTGCAAGTCGCTTAGTACTAGCGGCAGGGCAGTACTTC; D gene: .; V gene: TRBV12-2; clone size: many; CDR3 length: 13; J gene: TRBJ2-7
CDR3 protein: CASSLSPGYEQYF; CDR3 DNA: TGTGCCAGCAGCTTATCGCCGGGCTACGAGCAGTACTTC; D gene: .; V gene: TRBV7-9; clone size: many; CDR3 length: 13; J gene: TRBJ2-7
CDR3 protein: CASSWTGVGTDTQYF; CDR3 DNA: TGCGCCAGCAGCTGGACAGGGGTTGGCACAGATACGCAGTATTTT; D gene: TRBD1; V gene: TRBV5-1; clone size: .; CDR3 length: 15; J gene: TRBJ2-3
CDR3 protein: CASSWGGPNEQFF; CDR3 DNA: TGTGCCAGCAGCTGGGGAGGGCCAAATGAGCAGTTCTTC; D gene: TRBD2; V gene: TRBV7-8; clone size: .; CDR3 length: 13; J gene: TRBJ2-1
CDR3 protein: CAIKAGGPSYEQYF; CDR3 DNA: TGTGCCATCAAAGCGGGAGGGCCCTCCTACGAGCAGTACTTC; D gene: TRBD2; V gene: TRBV10-3; clone size: few; CDR3 length: 14; J gene: TRBJ2-7
CDR3 protein: CASTHGGSSYNEQFF; CDR3 DNA: TGCGCCAGCACCCATGGGGGCAGCTCCTACAATGAGCAGTTCTTC; D gene: .; V gene: TRBV5-1; clone size: .; CDR3 length: 15; J gene: TRBJ2-1
CDR3 protein: CASSYSGQGDQPQHF; CDR3 DNA: TGTGCCAGCAGTTACTCGGGACAGGGTGATCAGCCCCAGCATTTT; D gene: TRBD1; V gene: TRBV6-2/TRBV6-3; clone size: once; CDR3 length: 15; J gene: TRBJ1-5
CDR3 protein: CAWSVSLRTQYF; CDR3 DNA: TGTGCCTGGAGTGTCAGCCTTAGAACCCAGTACTTC; D gene: .; V gene: TRBV30; clone size: .; CDR3 length: 12; J gene: TRBJ2-5
CDR3 protein: CASSPGGAGGPSYEQYF; CDR3 DNA: TGTGCCAGCAGCCCAGGGGGGGCAGGGGGGCCATCATACGAGCAGTACTTC; D gene: .; V gene: TRBV7-9; clone size: many; CDR3 length: 17; J gene: TRBJ2-7
CDR3 protein: CASSLESRQGTDTQYF; CDR3 DNA: TGTGCCAGCAGCCTAGAAAGTCGGCAGGGGACAGATACGCAGTATTTT; D gene: .; V gene: TRBV9; clone size: few; CDR3 length: 16; J gene: TRBJ2-3